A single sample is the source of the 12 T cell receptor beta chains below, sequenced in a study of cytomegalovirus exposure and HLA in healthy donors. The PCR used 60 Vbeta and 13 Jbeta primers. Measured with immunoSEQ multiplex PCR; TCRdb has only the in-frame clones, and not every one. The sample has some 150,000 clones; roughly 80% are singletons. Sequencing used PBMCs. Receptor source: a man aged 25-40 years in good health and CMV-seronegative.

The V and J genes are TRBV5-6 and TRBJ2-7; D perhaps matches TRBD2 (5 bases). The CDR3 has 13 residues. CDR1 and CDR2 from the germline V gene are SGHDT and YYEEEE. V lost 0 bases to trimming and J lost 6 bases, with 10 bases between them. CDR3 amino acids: CASSLGERVEQYF. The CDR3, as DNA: TGTGCCAGCAGCTTGGGGGAGAGAGTCGAGCAGTACTTC.

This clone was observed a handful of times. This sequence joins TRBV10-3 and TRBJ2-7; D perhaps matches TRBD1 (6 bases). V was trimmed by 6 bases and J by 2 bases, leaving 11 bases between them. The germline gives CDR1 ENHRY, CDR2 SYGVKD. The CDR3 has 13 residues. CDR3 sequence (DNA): TGTGCCATCAGCCTGACAGGAGCCTACGAGCAGTACTTC. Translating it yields CAISLTGAYEQYF.

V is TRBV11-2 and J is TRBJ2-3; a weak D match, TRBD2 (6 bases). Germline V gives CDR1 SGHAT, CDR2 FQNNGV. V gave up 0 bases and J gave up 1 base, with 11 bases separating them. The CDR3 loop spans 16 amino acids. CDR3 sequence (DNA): TGTGCCAGCAGCTTAGAAGGAGGGGTCGGCACAGATACGCAGTATTTT. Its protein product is CASSLEGGVGTDTQYF.

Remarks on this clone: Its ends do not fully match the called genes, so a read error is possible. In DNA, the CDR3 is TGCAGCCTCCGGGGTGGGGAGATCCAGTACTTC. This codes for CSLRGGEIQYF. This chain joins TRBV29-1 and TRBJ2-5, with D possibly TRBD2 on 5 matching bases. This CDR3 region has 11 residues. Looked up from germline, CDR1 is SQVTM and CDR2 is ANQGSEA. Together with reference TRBV29-1 and TRBJ2-5, the CDR3 gives the full variable domain: SAVISQKPSRDICQRGTSLTIQCQVDSQVTMMFWYRQQPGQSLTLIATANQGSEATYESGFVIDKFPISRPNLTFSTLTVSNMSPEDSSIYLCSLRGGEIQYFGPGTRLLVL.

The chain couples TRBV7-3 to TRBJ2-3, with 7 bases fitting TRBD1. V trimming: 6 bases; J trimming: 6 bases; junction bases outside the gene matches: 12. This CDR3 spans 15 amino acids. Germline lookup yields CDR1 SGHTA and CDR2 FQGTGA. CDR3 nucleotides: TGTGCCAGCAGACGCACTAGGGGGCTGAGGGATACGCAGTATTTT. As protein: CASRRTRGLRDTQYF. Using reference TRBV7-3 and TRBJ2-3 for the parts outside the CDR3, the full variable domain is GAGVSQTPSNKVTEKGKYVELRCDPISGHTALYWYRQSLGQGPEFLIYFQGTGAADDSGLPNDRFFAVRPEGSVSTLKIQRTERGDSAVYLCASRRTRGLRDTQYFGPGTRLTVL.

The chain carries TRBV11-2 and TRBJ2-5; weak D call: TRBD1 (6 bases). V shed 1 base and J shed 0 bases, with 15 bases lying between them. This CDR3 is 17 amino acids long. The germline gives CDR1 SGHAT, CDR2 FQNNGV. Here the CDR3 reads CASSLGLRTEYQETQYF. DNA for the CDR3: TGTGCCAGCAGCTTAGGGTTGAGGACAGAGTACCAAGAGACCCAGTACTTC.

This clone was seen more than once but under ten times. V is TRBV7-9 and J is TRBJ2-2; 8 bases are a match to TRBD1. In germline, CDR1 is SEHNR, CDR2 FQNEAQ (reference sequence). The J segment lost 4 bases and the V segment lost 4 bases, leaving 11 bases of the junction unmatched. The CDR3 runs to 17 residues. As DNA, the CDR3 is TGTGCCAGCAGCTCTAGTGACAGGGGTATGGGCACCGGGGAGCTGTTTTTT. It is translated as CASSSSDRGMGTGELFF. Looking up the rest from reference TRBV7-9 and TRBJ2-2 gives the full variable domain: DTGVSQNPRHKITKRGQNVTFRCDPISEHNRLYWYRQTLGQGPEFLTYFQNEAQLEKSRLLSDRFSAERPKGSFSTLEIQRTEQGDSAMYLCASSSSDRGMGTGELFFGEGSRLTVL.

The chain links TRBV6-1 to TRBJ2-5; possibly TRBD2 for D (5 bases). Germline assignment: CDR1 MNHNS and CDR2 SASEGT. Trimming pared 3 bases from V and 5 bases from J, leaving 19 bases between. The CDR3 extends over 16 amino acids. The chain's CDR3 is CASSEARGWILETQYF. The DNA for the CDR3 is TGTGCCAGCAGTGAGGCACGAGGGTGGATATTGGAGACCCAGTACTTC.

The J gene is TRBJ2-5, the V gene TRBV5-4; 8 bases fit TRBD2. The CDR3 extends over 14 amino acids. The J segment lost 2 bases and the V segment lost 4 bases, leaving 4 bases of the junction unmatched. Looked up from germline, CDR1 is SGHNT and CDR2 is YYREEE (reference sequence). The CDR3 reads CASSRGGAQETQYF. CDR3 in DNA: TGTGCCAGCAGCCGGGGGGGGGCACAAGAGACCCAGTACTTC.

The CDR3, as DNA: TGTGCCAGCAGGTCCATACTTCAGACTAGCGGAAGGGGCATTCAGTACTTC. Its translation is CASRSILQTSGRGIQYF. The chain recombines TRBV27 with TRBJ2-4; 9 nucleotides match TRBD2. With 6 bases clipped from V and 9 bases from J, the junction kept 18 bases outside the gene matches. Germline V CDR1 and CDR2: MNHEY, SMNVEV (reference sequence). This CDR3 spans 17 amino acids.

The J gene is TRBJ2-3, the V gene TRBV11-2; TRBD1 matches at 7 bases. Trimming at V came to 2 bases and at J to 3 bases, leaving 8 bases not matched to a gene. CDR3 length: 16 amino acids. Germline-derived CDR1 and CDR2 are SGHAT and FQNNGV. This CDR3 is CASSLRVLQGTDTQYF. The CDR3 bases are TGTGCCAGCAGCTTAAGGGTGCTACAGGGGACAGATACGCAGTATTTT.

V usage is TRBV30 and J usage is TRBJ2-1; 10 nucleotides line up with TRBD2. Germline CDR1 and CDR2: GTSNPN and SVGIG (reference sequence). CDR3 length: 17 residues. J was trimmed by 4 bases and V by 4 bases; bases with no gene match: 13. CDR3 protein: CAWKGSGRKQWYNEQFF. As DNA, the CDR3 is TGTGCCTGGAAGGGTAGCGGGAGGAAACAGTGGTACAATGAGCAGTTCTTC.